Below, 24 T cell receptor beta chains from the same sample are listed, as sequenced in a study of sequential checkpoint blockade in melanoma (dated by TCRdb to about 2019). The treatment or condition tag for this specimen amounts to: randomized to nivolumab then ipilimumab (arm A) or the reverse (arm B). The protocol used for the library was the immunoSEQ multiplex PCR assay. This immuneACCESS table, as held by TCRdb, lists in-frame sequences with V and J called but not all clones. Of the missing ones, under half trace to an unresolved V gene in checked studies; the others have no known cause. The sample table holds about 13,000 clones, of which roughly four fifths were seen once. In total, the top ten clones hold about a quarter of the sample. The material was CD8+ T cells sorted from blood (inferred from file names), obtained from a patient given nivolumab and ipilimumab in sequence. The receptor source for this set is a human donor with melanoma.

The V and J genes are TRBV9 and TRBJ1-5; TRBD1 aligns across 10 bases. Per germline, CDR1 SGDLS and CDR2 YYNGEE. The CDR3 runs to 15 residues. J was trimmed by 2 bases and V by 5 bases; bases with no gene match: 4. This CDR3 is CASSRTGGGNQPQHF. The CDR3 DNA reads as TGTGCCAGCAGTCGGACAGGGGGTGGCAATCAGCCCCAGCATTTT.

This clone occurred once. The J gene is TRBJ1-5, the V gene TRBV2, with 9 nucleotides matching TRBD1. V lost 7 bases to trimming and J lost 2 bases; unmatched junction nucleotides: 6. The germline gives CDR1 SNHLY, CDR2 FYNNEI. The CDR3 is 15 amino acids. For the CDR3, the DNA is TGTGCCAGCAACTGGGACAGGGATGGCAATCAGCCCCAGCATTTT. Translated, it gives CASNWDRDGNQPQHF. The whole variable domain, filled in from reference TRBV2 and TRBJ1-5, reads EPEVTQTPSHQVTQMGQEVILRCVPISNHLYFYWYRQILGQKVEFLVSFYNNEISEKSEIFDDQFSVERPDGSNFTLKIRSTKLEDSAMYFCASNWDRDGNQPQHFGDGTRLSIL.

The chain combines TRBV15 with TRBJ1-2; unclear D gene. Trimming removed 0 bases from V and 0 bases from J, with 8 bases in between. Germline CDR1 is LNHNV and CDR2 is YYDKDF (reference sequence). This CDR3 spans 15 amino acids. The CDR3 DNA follows: TGTGCCACCAGCAGAGATCTAGCAGCTAACTATGGCTACACCTTC. This encodes CATSRDLAANYGYTF.

The V and J genes are TRBV27 and TRBJ2-2; 11 bases agree with TRBD1. The CDR3 contains 14 residues. Germline V gives CDR1 MNHEY, CDR2 SMNVEV (reference sequence). J was trimmed by 5 bases and V by 7 bases; bases with no gene match: 3. The CDR3 DNA reads TGTGCCAGCACCGGGACAGGGGGAACCGGGGAGCTGTTTTTT. It yields the protein CASTGTGGTGELFF.

The rearrangement links TRBV18 to TRBJ1-1, with D perhaps TRBD1 (5 bases). The CDR3 is 16 amino acids. V lost 2 bases, J lost 4 bases, and 17 bases lay in between. Germline V gives CDR1 KGHSH, CDR2 LQKENI. The CDR3 DNA reads as TGTGCCAGCTCACCAAAGTCGGCCGGGAGGGGCACTGAAGCTTTCTTT. As protein: CASSPKSAGRGTEAFF.

The chain employs TRBV7-3 and TRBJ2-1, with 11 bases identical to TRBD2. The CDR3 spans 14 residues. J was trimmed by 10 bases and V by 5 bases; bases with no gene match: 7. Germline lookup yields CDR1 SGHTA and CDR2 FQGTGA. The CDR3 DNA reads as TGTGCCAGCAGCCCAGGACTAGCGGGCTGGGAGCAGTTCTTC. It is translated as CASSPGLAGWEQFF.

This sequence joins TRBV5-1 and TRBJ1-5; D is unclear. The germline V gene encodes CDR1 SGHRS and CDR2 YFSETQ. Deletions cut 4 bases from V and 1 base from J, with 18 bases between. The CDR3 is made up of 17 amino acids. The CDR3 here is CASSPALLMTSNQPQHF. The CDR3 DNA reads as TGCGCCAGCAGCCCCGCTCTATTGATGACAAGCAATCAGCCCCAGCATTTT.

The rearrangement uses TRBV28 and TRBJ2-1; 10 positions agree with TRBD2. The CDR3 has 14 residues. Germline V gene lookup returns CDR1 MDHEN and CDR2 SYDVKM. After removal of 5 bases from V and 8 bases from J, the junction contained 6 bases not matched to a gene. CDR3 sequence reads: CASSLLLAGYEQFF. CDR3 DNA sequence: TGTGCCAGCAGTCTCTTACTAGCGGGATATGAGCAGTTCTTC.

The chain uses TRBV7-9 and TRBJ2-3; 9 positions agree with TRBD2. Germline assignment: CDR1 SEHNR and CDR2 FQNEAQ (reference sequence). V gave up 2 bases and J gave up 0 bases; unmatched junction bases: 12. The CDR3 totals 19 residues. CDR3 amino acids: CASSLTLVAGDLSTDTQYF. The CDR3 DNA reads as TGTGCCAGCAGCTTAACCCTCGTAGCGGGAGACCTGAGCACAGATACGCAGTATTTT.

The sample holds a few counts of this clone. One junction end does not reproduce the germline sequence, and a read error may be involved. The V call is TRBV6-1, the J call TRBJ2-7, with TRBD2 identical over 9 bases. Germline V lookup: CDR1 MNHNS, CDR2 SASEGT. The CDR3 runs to 18 residues. CDR3: CAISDWGSGGPRAYEQYF. The CDR3 bases are TGTGCCATCAGTGATTGGGGTAGCGGGGGACCACGGGCCTACGAGCAGTACTTC.

Sample share makes this clone large. The chain carries TRBV7-9 and TRBJ2-7; 10 bases match TRBD1. Germline CDR1 SEHNR, CDR2 FQNEAQ (reference sequence). V lost 6 bases, J lost 3 bases, and 8 bases stayed unmatched. The CDR3 loop spans 15 amino acids. CDR3 in DNA: TGTGCCAGCAGTAACCGGGACAGGGGTGTCTACGAGCAGTACTTC. Encoded protein: CASSNRDRGVYEQYF.

This clone is a singleton in its sample. J is TRBJ2-7 and V is TRBV5-4; 8 bases line up with TRBD1. Germline-derived CDR1 and CDR2 are SGHNT and YYREEE (reference sequence). The trim removed 4 bases at V and 3 bases at J, leaving 6 bases unmatched. The CDR3 spans 14 residues. In DNA form, the CDR3 reads TGTGCCAGCAGCCAAGACAGGGGCATCTACGAGCAGTACTTC. Protein: CASSQDRGIYEQYF.

J is TRBJ2-3 and V is TRBV5-5, with TRBD1 identical over 9 bases. V shed 2 bases and J 3 bases; nucleotides not matched to a gene: 4. The CDR3 covers 15 residues. Per germline, CDR1 SGHKS and CDR2 YYEKEE (reference sequence). Written as DNA, the CDR3 is TGTGCCAGCAGCTTCCGGGACAGGGTTACAGATACGCAGTATTTT. It encodes CASSFRDRVTDTQYF.

This sequence joins TRBV7-9 and TRBJ2-1; D ambiguous. V dropped 4 bases and J dropped 4 bases, with 11 bases sitting between them. CDR1 and CDR2 from the germline V gene are SEHNR and FQNEAQ (reference sequence). The CDR3 runs to 14 residues. The CDR3 DNA follows: TGTGCCAGCAGCTCCCCCTTTGAGTACAATGAGCAGTTCTTC. Encoded protein: CASSSPFEYNEQFF.

The CDR3 coding sequence is TGTGCCAGCAGCGTAGTGGCTAGCGGGGCTTCCTACGAGCAGTACTTC. Protein: CASSVVASGASYEQYF. The rearrangement uses TRBV9 and TRBJ2-7; TRBD2 aligns across 9 bases. J was trimmed by 1 base and V by 0 bases; bases with no gene match: 5. Germline V gives CDR1 SGDLS, CDR2 YYNGEE. There are 16 residues in the CDR3. Full variable domain (remainder filled in from reference TRBV9 and TRBJ2-7): DSGVTQTPKHLITATGQRVTLRCSPRSGDLSVYWYQQSLDQGLQFLIQYYNGEERAKGNILERFSAQQFPDLHSELNLSSLELGDSALYFCASSVVASGASYEQYFGPGTRLTVT.

The V and J genes are TRBV7-6 and TRBJ2-7; perhaps TRBD2 as D (5 bases). Germline loops: CDR1 SGHVS, CDR2 FNYEAQ. This CDR3 region has 15 residues. Trimming took off 1 base at V and 2 bases at J, with 12 bases between the two ends. This chain's CDR3 is CASSLGTGKTYEQYF. The CDR3 DNA reads TGTGCCAGCAGCTTAGGGACGGGGAAGACCTACGAGCAGTACTTC.

The V and J genes are TRBV5-4 and TRBJ1-1; D is unclear. The V end was cut by 1 base, the J end by 1 base, with 17 bases between. The length of the CDR3 is 17 residues. Germline CDR1 reads SGHNT; CDR2 reads YYREEE (reference sequence). CDR3 sequence (DNA): TGTGCCAGCAGCTTGTCGAGGGCGGGAAAGAGGAACACTGAAGCTTTCTTT. It is translated as CASSLSRAGKRNTEAFF.

CDR3 in DNA: TGTGCCGCCCGACAGGGACTCGCAACTAATGAAAAACTGTTTTTT. Amino acids: CAARQGLATNEKLFF. The chain combines TRBV10-3 with TRBJ1-4; 7 nucleotides align to TRBD1. The V segment lost 11 bases and the J segment 0 bases; nucleotides outside the gene matches: 9. Germline V lookup: CDR1 ENHRY, CDR2 SYGVKD. There are 15 residues in the CDR3.

This chain uses TRBV6-6 with TRBJ1-2, with 12 bases matching TRBD1. V lost 6 bases to trimming and J lost 7 bases; unmatched junction nucleotides: 6. Per the germline V gene, CDR1 is MNHNY and CDR2 is SVGAGI (reference sequence). The CDR3 totals 14 residues. The CDR3 bases are TGTGCCAGCAGCCCCGGGACAGGGGGCTTTGGCTACACCTTC. As protein: CASSPGTGGFGYTF.

The rearrangement uses TRBV28 and TRBJ2-2; no firm D call. This CDR3 has 16 residues. Germline CDR1 reads MDHEN; CDR2 reads SYDVKM. V lost 7 bases and J 0 bases, leaving 15 bases between the germline ends. Here the CDR3 reads CASTKIRFANTGELFF. The CDR3 DNA is TGTGCCAGCACCAAAATCAGATTCGCGAACACCGGGGAGCTGTTTTTT.

The chain recombines TRBV7-9 with TRBJ2-7; TRBD1 agrees at 9 bases. Germline-derived CDR1 and CDR2 are SEHNR and FQNEAQ (reference sequence). This CDR3 region has 19 residues. V was pared by 8 bases and J by 2 bases, with 22 bases of the junction left unmatched. The CDR3 protein is CASQPQSQTGGYNAYEQYF. CDR3 bases: TGTGCCAGCCAGCCCCAGTCACAAACAGGGGGCTATAATGCCTACGAGCAGTACTTC.

The chain uses TRBV7-9 and TRBJ2-1; 8 nucleotides align to TRBD1. The V gene's germline CDR1 is SEHNR and CDR2 FQNEAQ (reference sequence). V lost 4 bases and J lost 7; bases outside the gene matches: 6. The CDR3 sequence is 14 residues long. The CDR3 here is CASSSGGSGNEQFF. CDR3 DNA: TGTGCCAGCAGCTCAGGGGGCAGCGGGAATGAGCAGTTCTTC. The variable domain in full, with the rest retrieved from reference TRBV7-9 and TRBJ2-1, is DTGVSQNPRHKITKRGQNVTFRCDPISEHNRLYWYRQTLGQGPEFLTYFQNEAQLEKSRLLSDRFSAERPKGSFSTLEIQRTEQGDSAMYLCASSSGGSGNEQFFGPGTRLTVL.

The chain employs TRBV29-1 and TRBJ2-6; weak D call: TRBD2 (5 bases). Trimming removed 7 bases at V and 0 bases at J, with 19 bases between. The CDR3 runs to 17 residues. Looked up from germline, CDR1 is SQVTM and CDR2 is ANQGSEA. The CDR3 reads CSAVVLAGVSGANVLTF. The CDR3 DNA follows: TGCAGCGCCGTGGTGCTAGCTGGTGTCTCTGGGGCCAACGTCCTGACTTTC.

As to this clone: Its ends do not fully match the called genes, so a read error is possible. Additional DNA sequences in this sample encode the identical CDR3. The chain uses TRBV15 and TRBJ2-1, with D hard to call. The CDR3 spans 16 residues. The germline V gene has CDR1 LNHNV and CDR2 YYDKDF (reference sequence). CDR3 coding DNA: TGTGCCACCAGTAGAGATCTCCGGGTCTCCTACAATGAGCAGTTCTTC. Encoded protein: CATSRDLRVSYNEQFF.